This is a list of T cell receptor beta chains from one sample in a study of identical twins. MiXCR, run by TCRdb on the 5' RACE reads, gives a single entry per CDR3 protein. Altogether 500,000 to 650,000 distinct CDR3 sequences are present, about 7.6% being singletons, with the ten largest covering roughly 1.6%. The same sample was also studied in work on yellow fever vaccine responses in identical twins.

Sequenced sample: PBMCs. These TCRs come from a woman under 30 in good health. Each CDR3 is given without its conserved first and last residue. D genes are given only for firm matches. Clone size appears in some rows only: once, few, many, or a class for an expanded clone.

D gene | J gene | V gene | clone size | CDR3 protein
- | TRBJ2-1 | TRBV7-9 | - | ASSPRQGNEQF
TRBD2 | TRBJ2-1 | TRBV24-1 | - | ATSDLGTSGGNAYNEQF
- | TRBJ2-2 | TRBV12-3/TRBV12-4 | - | ASVLSGVSTGELF
- | TRBJ1-5 | TRBV10-2 | - | ASSEYGAGSSNQPQH
TRBD2 | TRBJ2-3 | TRBV27 | few | ASSRGLAGPSTDTQY
TRBD2 | TRBJ2-1 | TRBV24-1 | few | ATSEGPGLAERGYEQF
- | TRBJ2-7 | TRBV28 | - | ASNFDYKGPYEQY
TRBD1 | TRBJ2-1 | TRBV24-1 | - | ATSDSRTGSGHEQF
- | TRBJ2-3 | TRBV27 | many | ASSLSARSSTDTQY
- | TRBJ1-5 | TRBV12-3/TRBV12-4 | - | ATQQGVFGNQPQH
TRBD2 | TRBJ2-3 | TRBV25-1 | few | ASSTRAGLGDTQY
- | TRBJ2-2 | TRBV7-3 | - | ASCPRAGDLSNTGELF
- | TRBJ2-7 | TRBV28 | few | ASGHLVEQY
- | TRBJ2-7 | TRBV20-1 | many | SARRTSYEQY
TRBD1 | TRBJ2-5 | TRBV5-4 | few | ASSLAFGQGVQETQY
- | TRBJ1-3 | TRBV4-1 | many | ASSPRAWDSGNTIY
TRBD1 | TRBJ1-5 | TRBV2 | few | ASDLDRNSNQPQH
- | TRBJ1-4 | TRBV27 | few | ASSWGGGSEKLF
- | TRBJ1-6 | TRBV7-8 | - | ASSLVGQIGSPLH